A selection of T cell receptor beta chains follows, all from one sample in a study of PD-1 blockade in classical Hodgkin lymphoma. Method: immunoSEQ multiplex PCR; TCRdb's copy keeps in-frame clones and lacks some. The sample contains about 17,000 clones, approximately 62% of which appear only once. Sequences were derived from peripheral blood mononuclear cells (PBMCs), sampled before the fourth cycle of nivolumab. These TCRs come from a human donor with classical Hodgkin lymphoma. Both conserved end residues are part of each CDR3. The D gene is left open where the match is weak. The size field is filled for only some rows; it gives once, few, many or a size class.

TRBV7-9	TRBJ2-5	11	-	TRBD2	TGTGCCAGCAGCACCGGGGGGGCCCAGTACTTC	CASSTGGAQYF
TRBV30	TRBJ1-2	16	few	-	TGTGCCTGGAGTGGGTACAGAGCCGAAACGGGCTATGGCTACACCTTC	CAWSGYRAETGYGYTF
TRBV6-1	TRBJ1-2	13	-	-	TGTGCCAGCAGTGAGGGGGAATCCTATGGCTACACCTTC	CASSEGESYGYTF
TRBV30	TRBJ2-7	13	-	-	TGTGCCTGGAGTGTACGGCGAGAGAGAGAGCAGTACTTC	CAWSVRREREQYF
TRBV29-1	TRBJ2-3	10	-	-	TGCAGCGTTGAAACGCAGACGCAGTATTTT	CSVETQTQYF
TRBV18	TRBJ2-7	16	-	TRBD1	TGTGCCAGCTCACCTCCCTCGGGACAGGGAACGATCGAGCAGTACTTC	CASSPPSGQGTIEQYF
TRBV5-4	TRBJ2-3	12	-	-	TGTGCCAGCGGGAACATTACAGATACGCAGTATTTT	CASGNITDTQYF
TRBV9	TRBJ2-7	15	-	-	TGTGCCAGCAGCGTAGGGAGTGGAGATAGCTACGAGCAGTACTTC	CASSVGSGDSYEQYF
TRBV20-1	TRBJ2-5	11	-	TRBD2	TGCAGTGCTAACCCTGGACTAGCCGGGTACTTC	CSANPGLAGYF
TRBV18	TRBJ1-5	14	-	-	TGTGCCAGCTCACCAGGACAGCGCAATCAGCCCCAGCATTTT	CASSPGQRNQPQHF
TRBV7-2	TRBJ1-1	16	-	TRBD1	TGTGCCAGCAGCTTTGGGGGGACAGGGGGTTTGACTGAAGCTTTCTTT	CASSFGGTGGLTEAFF
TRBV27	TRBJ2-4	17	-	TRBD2	TGTGCCAGCAGTTTCCATGGGGGGGTCGGAAGGGGAAACATTCAGTACTTC	CASSFHGGVGRGNIQYF
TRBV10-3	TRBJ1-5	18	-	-	TGTGCCATCAGTGAGTCGAACTACCGACCGGTAAGCAATCAGCCCCAGCATTTT	CAISESNYRPVSNQPQHF
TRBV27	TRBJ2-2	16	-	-	TGTGCCAGCAGTTTTCAGACTAGACATAACACCGGGGAGCTGTTTTTT	CASSFQTRHNTGELFF
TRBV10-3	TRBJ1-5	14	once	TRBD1	TGTGCCATCAGTGTTACAGGGGTTAATCAGCCCCAGCATTTT	CAISVTGVNQPQHF
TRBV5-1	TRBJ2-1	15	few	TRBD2	TGCGCCAGCAGCTTGTTCGGGGAGGGTTACAATGAGCAGTTCTTC	CASSLFGEGYNEQFF
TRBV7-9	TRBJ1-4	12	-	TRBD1	TGTGCCAGCAGCCTGGGACAGGGCATTTTGTTTTTT	CASSLGQGILFF
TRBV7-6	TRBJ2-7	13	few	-	TGTGCCAGCAGCCTCGGGCCGAACTACGAGCAGTACTTC	CASSLGPNYEQYF
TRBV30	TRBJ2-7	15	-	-	TGTGCCTGGAGTGGCAGGGGCCTTGCTAAATACGAGCAGTACTTC	CAWSGRGLAKYEQYF
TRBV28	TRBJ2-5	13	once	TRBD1	TGTGCCAGCAGTTTAAGGGACAGAAAGACCCAGTACTTC	CASSLRDRKTQYF
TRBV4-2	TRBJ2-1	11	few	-	TGTGCCAGCAGCAGCGCGTATGAGCAGTTCTTC	CASSSAYEQFF
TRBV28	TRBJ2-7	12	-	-	TGTGCCAGCAGTCCCCACAGGGTTGGGCAGTACTTC	CASSPHRVGQYF
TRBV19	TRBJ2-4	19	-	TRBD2	TGTGCCAGTAGTATGGAGGCGGATCTAGCGGGAGGACACAAAAACATTCAGTACTTC	CASSMEADLAGGHKNIQYF
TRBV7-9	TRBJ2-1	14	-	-	TGTGCCAGCAGCTTAGCGGGAGGCTACAATGAGCAGTTCTTC	CASSLAGGYNEQFF
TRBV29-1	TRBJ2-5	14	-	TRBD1	TGCAGCGTAGACGTGACAGGGGTTCAAGAAGCCCAGTACTTC	CSVDVTGVQEAQYF
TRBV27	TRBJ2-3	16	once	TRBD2	TGTGCCAGCAGTTTAAGACTAGCGGGAGTTGCTGATACGCAGTATTTT	CASSLRLAGVADTQYF
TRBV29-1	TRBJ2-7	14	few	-	TGCAGCGTGGCGGGGAGGTCGTATTCCTACGAGCAGTACTTC	CSVAGRSYSYEQYF
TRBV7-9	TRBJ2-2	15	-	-	TGTGCCAGCAGCCCGCCGGCACAGAACACCGGGGAGCTGTTTTTT	CASSPPAQNTGELFF
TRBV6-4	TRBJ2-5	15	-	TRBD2	TGTGCCAGCAGTGAAGGGACTAGCGGTCAAGAGACCCAGTACTTC	CASSEGTSGQETQYF
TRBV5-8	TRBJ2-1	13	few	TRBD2	TGTGCCAGCAGCTTATGGACTAGCAATGAGCAGTTCTTC	CASSLWTSNEQFF
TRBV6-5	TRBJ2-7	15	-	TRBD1	TGTGCCAGCAGTTCCTCCGGGACAGGGAAGCACGAGCAGTACTTC	CASSSSGTGKHEQYF
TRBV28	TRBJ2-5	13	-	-	TGTGCCAGCAGTTTGCTAGTTCGAGAGACCCAGTACTTC	CASSLLVRETQYF
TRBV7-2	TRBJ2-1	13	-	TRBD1	TGTGCCAGCAGCCGACAGGGGAACAATGAGCAGTTCTTC	CASSRQGNNEQFF